This entry concerns a single TCR beta chain. The target antigen is unknown. These data belong to a study of cytomegalovirus exposure and HLA in healthy donors. Across the whole study: The approximately 670 first-cohort repertoires and the 95 to 150 validation repertoires shared the same platform, a later analysis reported.

Libraries were prepared by immunoSEQ multiplex PCR; TCRdb keeps only in-frame clonotypes and omits some of them. The sample carries about 130,000 clones, 89% recorded once. Study conclusions and caveats: The authors confirmed in vitro that a few CMV-associated chains were specific for CMV antigens. About 150 TCR beta chains were listed as cytomegalovirus-associated.

The material sequenced was PBMCs. The TCR comes from a woman between 18 and 29 years old in good health and CMV-seropositive.

The CDR3 DNA reads as TGTGCCAGCGGGGAACGGGACACCTATAAGGGGACCCAGTACTTC. Its translation: CASGERDTYKGTQYF. This chain joins TRBV2 and TRBJ2-5; TRBD1 is a possible D gene (6 bases). Germline CDR1 is SNHLY and CDR2 is FYNNEI. The ends were cut back, 8 bases at V and 7 bases at J, with 23 bases in the middle. The CDR3 loop spans 15 amino acids. Filled out from reference TRBV2 and TRBJ2-5, the complete variable domain reads EPEVTQTPSHQVTQMGQEVILRCVPISNHLYFYWYRQILGQKVEFLVSFYNNEISEKSEIFDDQFSVERPDGSNFTLKIRSTKLEDSAMYFCASGERDTYKGTQYFGPGTRLLVL.